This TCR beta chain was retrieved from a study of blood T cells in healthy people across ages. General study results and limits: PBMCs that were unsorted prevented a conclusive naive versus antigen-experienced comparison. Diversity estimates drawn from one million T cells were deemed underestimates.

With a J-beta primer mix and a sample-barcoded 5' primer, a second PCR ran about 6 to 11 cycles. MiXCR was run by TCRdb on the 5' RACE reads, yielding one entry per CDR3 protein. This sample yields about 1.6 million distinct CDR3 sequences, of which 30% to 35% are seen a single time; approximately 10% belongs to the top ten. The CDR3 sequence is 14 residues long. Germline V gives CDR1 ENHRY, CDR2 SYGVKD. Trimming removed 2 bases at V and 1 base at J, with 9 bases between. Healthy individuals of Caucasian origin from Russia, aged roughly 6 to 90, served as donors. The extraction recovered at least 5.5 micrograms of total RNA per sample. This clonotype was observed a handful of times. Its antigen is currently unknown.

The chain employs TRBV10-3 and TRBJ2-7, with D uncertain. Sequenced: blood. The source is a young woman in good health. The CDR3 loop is CAISESKRSYEQYF. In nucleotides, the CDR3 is TGTGCCATCAGTGAGAGTAAGCGTTCCTACGAGCAGTACTTC.